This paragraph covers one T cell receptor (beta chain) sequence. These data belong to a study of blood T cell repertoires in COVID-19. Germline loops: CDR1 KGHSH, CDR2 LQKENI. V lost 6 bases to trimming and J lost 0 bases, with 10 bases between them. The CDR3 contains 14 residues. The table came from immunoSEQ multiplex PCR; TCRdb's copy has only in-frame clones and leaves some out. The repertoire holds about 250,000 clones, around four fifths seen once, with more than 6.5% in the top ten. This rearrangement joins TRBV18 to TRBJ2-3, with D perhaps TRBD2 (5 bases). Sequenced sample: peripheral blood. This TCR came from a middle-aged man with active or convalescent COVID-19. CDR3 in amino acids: CASSSPGSTDTQYF. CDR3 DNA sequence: TGTGCCAGCTCCTCGCCGGGGAGCACAGATACGCAGTATTTT.